This T cell receptor beta chain originates from a study of brain T cells in children with intractable seizures. Profiled with immunoSEQ multiplex PCR; TCRdb holds only in-frame clones, not every one. This sample has 300,000 to 400,000 clones, with over 90% found just once. Time point: blood from clinic visit 5 months post-surgery; TSC patient then seizure free. Sequencing was limited to surgery cases with top T cell transcript signatures in brain tissue. At least one anti-epileptic drug was given before surgery. A remark on this clone: Its target is not known.

Study results and limitations: Pre- and post-surgery blood differed in depth, so pre-surgery absences may be undersampling.

The CDR3 totals 15 residues. V dropped 1 base and J dropped 4 bases, with 11 bases sitting between them. Germline-derived CDR1 and CDR2 are SNHLY and FYNNEI. J is TRBJ1-5 and V is TRBV2; D gene unclear. Sample: peripheral blood, taken about 5 months after surgery. The source of this sequence is a boy in the first two years of life with tuberous sclerosis and intractable seizures. CDR3 bases: TGTGCCAGCAGTGAAGTAGGCTCAGCGAATCAGCCCCAGCATTTT. Protein: CASSEVGSANQPQHF.